This TCR beta chain emerged from a study of T cells in Graves' hyperthyroidism and ophthalmopathy. Across the whole study: The initial diagnosis was the point when peripheral blood was collected, ahead of any treatment.

This clonotype was seen many times. RNA transcripts gave rise to amplified TCR beta CDR3 regions. First-round RT-PCR of the TCR CDR3 relied on the HTBI primer set. MiXCR, applied by TCRdb to the multiplex PCR reads, yields one record per CDR3 protein. The sample has about 420,000 distinct CDR3 sequences, around 16% seen once. Used for diagnoses were clinical symptoms, serum thyroxine and TRAb, thyroid ultrasound and orbital computed tomography. More than 8.5 ml of fresh peripheral blood supplied the PBMCs. Germline V gene data show CDR1 as LGHDT and CDR2 as YNNKEL (reference sequence). V dropped 1 base and J dropped 3 bases, with 10 bases sitting between them. This CDR3 is built from 14 residues.

The specimen was blood. The clonotype was recovered from a woman aged 18-29 years with Graves' hyperthyroidism. The chain links TRBV3-1 to TRBJ2-7; a possible D gene is TRBD1 (5 bases). CDR3 sequence: CASSQGPGNYEQYF. CDR3 DNA sequence: TGTGCCAGCAGCCAAGGTCCAGGGAACTACGAGCAGTACTTC.